The 15 T cell receptor beta chains given below trace back to one sample, sequenced in a study of tumor and adjacent non-tumor tissue in lung cancer (dated by TCRdb to the late 2010s). RNA was extracted from bulk unsorted tissue and checked for quality with a NanoDrop ND-1000 and an Agilent 2100. For the normal lung samples, distant non-tumor tissue was collected more than 3 cm away from the tumor edge. The library was built by means of multiplex PCR. TCRdb names Illumina HiSeq 2500 as the instrument used. TCRbeta libraries were built by three rounds of nested PCR using primers (Table S4), following protocols modified from ARM-PCR. Using fastp trimming at Q25 and MiXCR clonotype assembly, TCRdb reanalyzed the public sequencing data and kept in-frame beta chains. Every entry covers one CDR3 protein and lists the most common genes and DNA from its rows. This sample holds 75,000 to 80,000 distinct CDR3 sequences; about 80% were observed only once. Of the sample, around two fifths is held by the ten largest clones.

Sequenced sample: distant non-tumor lung tissue. These receptors were obtained from a man aged 70 or older with non-small cell lung cancer.

To note about this clonotype: A much more abundant neighbour one base away suggests this may be a read error. The genes are TRBV4-2 and TRBJ2-2; possibly TRBD2 for D (6 bases). Germline V gene lookup returns CDR1 LGHNA and CDR2 YNFKEQ. The CDR3 is 17 residues long. The CDR3 is CASSQVSAGTNIGELFF. CDR3 DNA: TGTGCCAGCAGCCAAGTTTCGGCGGGGACGAACATCGGGGAGCTGTTTTTT.

This chain links TRBV5-5 with TRBJ2-3, with 8 positions matching TRBD1. CDR3 length equals 16 residues. V shed 3 bases, J shed 5 bases, and the junction held 11 bases outside the gene matches. In germline, CDR1 is SGHKS, CDR2 YYEKEE (reference sequence). The CDR3: CASSSLTGGGIDTQYF. Written as DNA, the CDR3 is TGTGCCAGCAGCTCCTTAACAGGGGGTGGCATAGATACGCAGTATTTT.

Regarding this clonotype: The conserved phenylalanine or tryptophan normally closing the CDR3 is absent here, so this likely arose from a read error. This chain joins TRBV30 and TRBJ2-1; TRBD1 aligns across 8 bases. The CDR3 sequence is 15 residues long. V was pared by 2 bases and J by 10 bases, with 13 bases of the junction left unmatched. Germline values: CDR1 GTSNPN, CDR2 SVGIG (reference sequence). The chain's CDR3 is CAWSTDGQGRKEQFI. CDR3 coding DNA: TGTGCCTGGAGTACGGACGGACAGGGAAGGAAAGAGCAGTTCATC.

This clonotype appeared a single time. The gene calls are TRBV4-1 and TRBJ1-5, with D uncertain. The assigned J gene may be wrong: the sequence end matches TRBJ2-3 better. The CDR3 runs 16 residues. Germline assignment: CDR1 MGHRA and CDR2 YSYEKL. CDR3 protein: CASSQEPTYRNQPQYF. CDR3 DNA: TGCGCCAGCAGCCAAGAGCCGACCTATAGAAATCAACCCCAGTATTTT.

Concerning this clonotype itself: Without the conserved terminal phenylalanine or tryptophan, this CDR3 likely stems from a read error. No DNA is shown, since the ends of the CDR3 on it are uncertain; the CDR3 is the one TCRdb lists. This sequence joins TRBV24-1 and TRBJ1-5; no check of the table's D call, TRBD1, against the DNA was made. The CDR3 is 17 residues long, ends included. Germline V gene data show CDR1 as KGHDR and CDR2 as SFDVKD. The CDR3 spells CATSGSRVGTSNQAQNS.

With respect to this clonotype: The germline gene is not matched at one end of the junction; a read error may be the cause. This chain joins TRBV5-6 and TRBJ2-7, with a possible D match to TRBD1 (6 bases). CDR3 size: 16 residues. CDR1 is SGHDT, CDR2 YYEEEE, per germline. For the CDR3, the DNA is TGTGTCAGCAGCTCCGTTGCCCGAGACAGGACCTACGAGCAGTACTTC. It encodes CVSSSVARDRTYEQYF.

There are many counts of this clonotype. This rearrangement joins TRBV5-5 to TRBJ2-3, with 8 nucleotides matching TRBD1. The CDR3 covers 16 residues. Germline CDR1 is SGHKS and CDR2 is YYEKEE (reference sequence). Unmatched junction bases numbered 12, after V lost 5 bases and J lost 4 bases. The CDR3 here is CASSAGTGMRADTQYF. The CDR3 region has the DNA TGTGCCAGCAGTGCCGGGACAGGCATGAGGGCAGATACGCAGTATTTT. The entire variable domain, with the rest obtained from reference TRBV5-5 and TRBJ2-3, is as follows: DAGVTQSPTHLIKTRGQQVTLRCSPISGHKSVSWYQQVLGQGPQFIFQYYEKEERGRGNFPDRFSARQFPNYSSELNVNALLLGDSALYLCASSAGTGMRADTQYFGPGTRLTVL.

Only a few counts were recorded for this clonotype. The V call is TRBV5-6, the J call TRBJ2-7; D is unresolved. The CDR3 consists of 15 residues. Germline CDR1 reads SGHDT; CDR2 reads YYEEEE. The V gene lost 0 bases and the J gene lost 3 bases, with 13 bases spanning the gap. This CDR3 is CASSLGIRVFYEQYF. CDR3 nucleotide sequence: TGTGCCAGCAGCTTGGGAATTCGGGTATTCTACGAGCAGTACTTC.

This clonotype was seen a single time. The rearrangement links TRBV10-3 to TRBJ2-2; maybe TRBD1 (6 bases). The CDR3 loop spans 17 amino acids. The V end lost 1 base, the J end lost 2 bases, and 14 bases lay between the germline ends. Per the germline V gene, CDR1 is ENHRY and CDR2 is SYGVKD. CDR3 sequence (DNA): TGTGCCATCAGTGAGTTACCGGGACAAGTCAACACCGGGGAGCTGTTTTTT. It is translated as CAISELPGQVNTGELFF.

To note about this clonotype: One end of the junction does not line up with germline, which may come from a read error. The V and J genes are TRBV5-1 and TRBJ2-2; D not certain. Germline V CDR1 and CDR2: SGHRS, YFSETQ. The CDR3 totals 16 residues. CDR3 residues: CASSLCTVTDAGELFF. In DNA form, the CDR3 reads TGCGCCAGTAGCTTATGTACTGTGACGGACGCCGGGGAGCTGTTTTTT.

This clonotype was detected many times. V is TRBV12-3 or TRBV12-4 and J is TRBJ2-7; TRBD1 matches 10 bases. The CDR3 has 14 amino acids. The J segment lost 0 bases and the V segment lost 6 bases, leaving 2 bases of the junction unmatched. The CDR3 loop is CASSRTGGSYEQYF. DNA for the CDR3: TGTGCCAGCAGCCGGACAGGGGGCTCCTACGAGCAGTACTTC.

By sample share, this clonotype is large (0.1 to 1%). CDR3 bases: TGTGCCAGCAGCTGGCGGGGGGGTAACCAAGAGACCCAGTACTTC. Residues: CASSWRGGNQETQYF. This chain uses TRBV5-4 with TRBJ2-5, with 9 bases lining up with TRBD2. J gave up 0 bases and V 3 bases, and 3 bases lay outside the gene matches. The CDR3 is 15 amino acids. Germline CDR1 is SGHNT and CDR2 is YYREEE (reference sequence).

The chain is built from TRBV10-3 and TRBJ2-7; D gene unclear. V lost 6 bases and J 13 bases, leaving 19 bases between the germline ends. CDR1 and CDR2 (germline): ENHRY, SYGVKD. CDR3 length: 12 residues. The CDR3 DNA follows: TGTGCCATCAGGAACCTACCGTATGAACACTACTTC. It encodes CAIRNLPYEHYF.

This clonotype was observed once. Because it lacks the conserved phenylalanine or tryptophan at the end, this CDR3 is likely a read error. The genes are TRBV4-1 and TRBJ2-7, with D tentatively TRBD1 or TRBD2 (5 bases each). Between the trimmed V and J ends, which lost 4 bases and 5 bases, there was a span of 21 bases. Germline CDR1 MGHRA, CDR2 YSYEKL. The length of the CDR3 is 16 residues. CDR3 sequence reads: CASSRTLEGEGNEQYL. The CDR3 region has the DNA TGCGCCAGCAGCCGGACACTAGAGGGAGAGGGGAACGAGCAGTACTTA.

On this clonotype: Because the CDR3 is missing its conserved closing phenylalanine or tryptophan, this is likely a read error. The V call is TRBV6-1, the J call TRBJ2-1; D unresolved. The CDR3 totals 13 residues. Germline-derived CDR1 and CDR2 are MNHNS and SASEGT. Trimming stripped 7 bases from V and 7 bases from J, with 14 bases between. The CDR3 is CASNVWGMNEQFL. The CDR3 bases are TGTGCCAGCAATGTCTGGGGAATGAATGAGCAGTTCCTC.